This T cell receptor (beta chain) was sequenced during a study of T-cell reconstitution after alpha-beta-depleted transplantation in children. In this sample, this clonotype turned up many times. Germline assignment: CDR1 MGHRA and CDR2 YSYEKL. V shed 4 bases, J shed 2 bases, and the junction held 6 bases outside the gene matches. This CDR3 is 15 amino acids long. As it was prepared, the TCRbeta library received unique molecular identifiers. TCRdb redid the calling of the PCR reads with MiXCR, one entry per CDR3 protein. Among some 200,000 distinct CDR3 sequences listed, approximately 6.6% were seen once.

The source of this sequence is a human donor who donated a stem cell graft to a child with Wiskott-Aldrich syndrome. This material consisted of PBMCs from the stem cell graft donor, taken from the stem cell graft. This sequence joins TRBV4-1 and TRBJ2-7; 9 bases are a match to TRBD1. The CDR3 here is CASSLGTGLPYEQYF. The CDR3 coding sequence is TGCGCCAGCAGCCTTGGGACAGGGCTGCCCTACGAGCAGTACTTC.